Described below is a single T cell receptor (beta chain) sequence and its context. This table comes from immunoSEQ multiplex PCR, and its TCRdb copy is limited to in-frame clones, with some not included. The table lists a few hundred thousand clones, approximately 84% of them singletons. The data belong to a study of blood T cell repertoires in COVID-19. The CDR3 covers 14 residues. CDR1 and CDR2 (germline): SGDLS, YYNGEE. The ends were cut back, 0 bases at V and 7 bases at J, with 11 bases in the middle. The chain joins TRBV9 to TRBJ2-1; a possible D gene is TRBD2 (6 bases). Material: PBMCs or T cells enriched from blood (not recorded which). The sequence derives from a man aged 35 to 55 who had recovered from COVID-19. CDR3 coding DNA: TGTGCCAGCAGCGTAGCCGGGAGAGCGAATGAGCAGTTCTTC. Translated: CASSVAGRANEQFF.